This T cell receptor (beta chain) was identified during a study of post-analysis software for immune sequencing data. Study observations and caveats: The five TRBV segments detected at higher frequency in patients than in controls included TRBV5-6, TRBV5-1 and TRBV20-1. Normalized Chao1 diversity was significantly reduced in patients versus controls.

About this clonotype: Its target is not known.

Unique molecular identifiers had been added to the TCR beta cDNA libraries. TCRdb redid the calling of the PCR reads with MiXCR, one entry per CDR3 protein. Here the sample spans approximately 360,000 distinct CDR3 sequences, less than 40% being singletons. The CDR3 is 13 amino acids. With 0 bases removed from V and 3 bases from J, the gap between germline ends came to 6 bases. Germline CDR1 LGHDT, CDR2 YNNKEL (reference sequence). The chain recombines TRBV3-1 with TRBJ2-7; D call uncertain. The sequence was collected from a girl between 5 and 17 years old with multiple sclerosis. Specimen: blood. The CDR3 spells CASSQDWDYEQYF. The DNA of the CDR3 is TGTGCCAGCAGCCAAGATTGGGACTACGAGCAGTACTTC.